The 8 T cell receptor beta chains given below trace back to one sample, sequenced in a study of CD8 T cells in ankylosing spondylitis. From the 5' RACE reads, TCRdb called clonotypes with MiXCR, one entry per CDR3 protein. The data contain around 130,000 distinct CDR3 sequences, approximately 10% of them singletons. Specimen: blood, either unsorted or a sorted T cell fraction (not recorded which). Receptor source: a male donor with ankylosing spondylitis or in good health (not recorded which).

Remarks on this clonotype: A single base separates this from a much larger clone, so it may be a read error. This chain uses TRBV27 with TRBJ2-4; 7 bases fit TRBD1. The CDR3 spans 14 residues. Germline loops: CDR1 MNHEY, CDR2 SMNVEV (reference sequence). The CDR3 region is CGSREQGAKNIQYF. Here the CDR3 DNA reads TGTGGCAGCAGGGAACAGGGGGCCAAAAACATTCAGTACTTC.

Ten or more counts support this clonotype. V usage is TRBV7-9 and J usage is TRBJ2-2, with D perhaps TRBD1 or TRBD2 (7 bases each). CDR1 is SEHNR, CDR2 FQNEAQ, per germline (reference sequence). Trimming left V 7 bases short and J 4 bases short, with 13 bases between. This CDR3 region has 14 residues. This CDR3 reads CASIDREGTGELFF. In DNA, the CDR3 is TGTGCCAGCATCGACAGGGAGGGCACCGGGGAGCTGTTTTTT.

This clonotype was seen ten or more times. The chain employs TRBV12-3 or TRBV12-4 and TRBJ2-1, with TRBD1 matching over 9 bases. The CDR3 runs to 14 residues. Germline trimming cut 6 bases from V and 6 bases from J; bases unmatched to any gene: 6. In DNA form, the CDR3 reads TGTGCCAGCAGGGCCCGGACAGGGGCCAATGAGCAGTTCTTC. As protein: CASRARTGANEQFF.

This clonotype was counted between two and nine times. The chain joins TRBV6-5 to TRBJ1-1, with 10 positions matching TRBD1. The V gene's germline CDR1 is MNHEY and CDR2 SVGAGI. The V gene end was trimmed by 2 bases and the J gene end by 5 bases; junction bases not matched to a gene: 8. This CDR3 has 16 amino acids. CDR3 nucleotide sequence: TGTGCCAGCAGTTACCGTCCCGGGACAGGGGCTACTGAAGCTTTCTTT. Its protein product is CASSYRPGTGATEAFF.

This clonotype was seen many times. V is TRBV20-1 and J is TRBJ2-1, with 12 bases fitting TRBD2. CDR3 length: 14 amino acids. The V gene's germline CDR1 is DFQATT and CDR2 SNEGSKA (reference sequence). With 1 base clipped from V and 9 bases from J, the junction kept 4 bases outside the gene matches. The CDR3 is CSARGTSGMGEQFF. The CDR3 coding sequence is TGCAGTGCTAGAGGGACTAGCGGGATGGGTGAGCAGTTCTTC.

This clonotype turned up a few times. The chain has TRBV20-1 and TRBJ2-3, with 8 bases lining up with TRBD1. There are 17 residues in the CDR3. V lost 0 bases, J lost 2 bases, and 10 bases stayed unmatched. Germline V gives CDR1 DFQATT, CDR2 SNEGSKA (reference sequence). The CDR3 region has the DNA TGCAGTGCTAGAGATTTAGGGACAGGCCAATTCACAGATACGCAGTATTTT. Amino acid sequence: CSARDLGTGQFTDTQYF.

The table lists this clonotype with many counts. The chain recombines TRBV6-5 with TRBJ2-1, with 9 bases identical to TRBD2. The CDR3 length is 18 residues. Trimming cost V 0 bases and J 6 bases; bases outside gene matches: 12. Germline V gives CDR1 MNHEY, CDR2 SVGAGI. CDR3 sequence reads: CASSYSVPGTSRSNEQFF. The CDR3 DNA follows: TGTGCCAGCAGTTACTCGGTCCCTGGGACTAGCCGGAGCAATGAGCAGTTCTTC.

There are many counts of this clonotype. J is TRBJ1-5 and V is TRBV4-2, with D unclear. The CDR3 is made up of 14 amino acids. The germline gives CDR1 LGHNA, CDR2 YNFKEQ. Trimming removed 0 bases from V and 7 bases from J, with 10 bases in between. The CDR3 sequence: CASSQDHSDQPQHF. CDR3 nucleotides: TGTGCCAGCAGCCAAGACCACAGCGACCAGCCCCAGCATTTT.